These 28 T cell receptor beta chains came from one sample sequenced in a study of monozygotic twins with inflammatory bowel disease (dated by TCRdb to between 2018 and 2021). The protocol used for the library was 5' RACE. TCRdb shows the sequencer as Illumina HiSeq 2500. TCRdb reprocessed the sequencing reads and holds a single record per CDR3 protein sequence, with no DNA. The sample table gives roughly 170,000 distinct CDR3 sequences. The leading ten clones occupy less than 7.5% of the sample. Sequenced material: blood. These receptors were taken from a human donor with ulcerative colitis or Crohn's disease, or a healthy co-twin of an affected twin (not recorded which).

Here the CDR3 reads CATSRESGNQPQHF. This chain connects TRBV15 to TRBJ1-5. Germline values: CDR1 LNHNV, CDR2 YYDKDF (reference sequence). This CDR3 spans 14 amino acids.

J is TRBJ1-4 and V is TRBV5-1. The CDR3 spans 17 residues. Germline lookup yields CDR1 SGHRS and CDR2 YFSETQ. The CDR3 region is CASSLGARARLGEKLFF.

This rearrangement joins TRBV27 to TRBJ2-7; TCRdb's D call, TRBD1, is unchecked because there is no DNA. This CDR3 has 14 amino acids. The germline V gene has CDR1 MNHEY and CDR2 SMNVEV (reference sequence). The CDR3 spells CASSLLGQTYEQYF.

The CDR3 sequence: CSVEGRGDQKVF. This chain uses TRBV29-1 with TRBJ2-1; the TRBD1 assignment by TCRdb is unverifiable without DNA. This CDR3 is built from 12 residues. Per germline, CDR1 SQVTM and CDR2 ANQGSEA.

This rearrangement joins TRBV5-1 to TRBJ1-2; TCRdb's D gene call, TRBD1, goes unchecked for lack of DNA. The CDR3 length is 14 residues. From germline, CDR1 is SGHRS and CDR2 YFSETQ. CDR3 region: CASSRLRGGDGYTF. Filled out from reference TRBV5-1 and TRBJ1-2, the complete variable domain reads KAGVTQTPRYLIKTRGQQVTLSCSPISGHRSVSWYQQTPGQGLQFLFEYFSETQRNKGNFPGRFSGRQFSNSRSEMNVSTLELGDSALYLCASSRLRGGDGYTFGSGTRLTVV.

This rearrangement joins TRBV7-9 to TRBJ1-1; TCRdb reports TRBD1, a call that lacks DNA to check it against. CDR3 size: 17 residues. Germline V gene lookup returns CDR1 SEHNR and CDR2 FQNEAQ (reference sequence). CDR3 protein: CASSLTGTGGWGTEAFF.

This sequence joins TRBV7-9 and TRBJ1-5. Germline assignment: CDR1 SEHNR and CDR2 FQNEAQ (reference sequence). The CDR3 contains 13 residues. The CDR3 spells CASRLSSGQPQHF.

The V call is TRBV7-9, the J call TRBJ2-5. CDR1 SEHNR and CDR2 FQNEAQ come from the germline V gene (reference sequence). This CDR3 is built from 12 residues. CDR3 loop: CASRVSQETQYF.

The chain couples TRBV7-6 to TRBJ1-1; TCRdb designates TRBD1, a call that cannot be tested without DNA. Germline CDR1 is SGHVS and CDR2 is FNYEAQ. This CDR3 region has 16 residues. The CDR3 sequence is CASSFTGGGKDTEAFF.

CDR3 sequence reads: CASSPLPGLASKSSYEQYF. V gene TRBV18 combines with J gene TRBJ2-7; as DNA is missing, the TRBD2 call by TCRdb cannot be tested. This CDR3 spans 19 amino acids. In germline, CDR1 is KGHSH, CDR2 LQKENI.

The chain carries TRBV20-1 and TRBJ2-4; there is no DNA to check the TCRdb D call of TRBD1. This CDR3 comprises 18 residues. Looked up from germline, CDR1 is DFQATT and CDR2 is SNEGSKA (reference sequence). CDR3 in amino acids: CSAVRDRGSSLAKNIQYF.

The gene calls are TRBV12-3 or TRBV12-4 and TRBJ2-5; TCRdb calls TRBD1, which cannot be checked without DNA. The CDR3 has 14 amino acids. The CDR3 loop is CASSRTGVRETQYF.

The V call is TRBV6-5, the J call TRBJ1-5. From germline, CDR1 is MNHEY and CDR2 SVGAGI. This CDR3 is built from 13 residues. CDR3 loop: CASSYRVAQPQHF.

CDR3 protein: CASNGPNEKLFF. The rearrangement uses TRBV12-3 or TRBV12-4 and TRBJ1-4. The CDR3 contains 12 residues.

This chain links TRBV20-1 with TRBJ1-2; TCRdb names TRBD1, which stays unverified in the absence of DNA. This CDR3 is built from 11 residues. Germline CDR1 is DFQATT and CDR2 is SNEGSKA (reference sequence). CDR3 in amino acids: CSASRDRGYTF.

V is TRBV20-1 and J is TRBJ1-5; there is no DNA to check the TCRdb D call of TRBD1. Germline values: CDR1 DFQATT, CDR2 SNEGSKA (reference sequence). CDR3 length equals 16 residues. CDR3 amino acids: CSARVSGALPHQPQHF.

The chain couples TRBV7-9 to TRBJ2-5. The CDR3 loop spans 17 amino acids. Germline V CDR1 and CDR2: SEHNR, FQNEAQ (reference sequence). This chain's CDR3 is CASSLVTGSGYQETQYF.

V gene TRBV20-1 combines with J gene TRBJ1-4; without DNA, the TCRdb call of TRBD1 cannot be checked. The CDR3 loop spans 14 amino acids. Germline V gene data show CDR1 as DFQATT and CDR2 as SNEGSKA (reference sequence). CDR3 amino acids: CSASPGGTAEKLFF.

This chain uses TRBV27 with TRBJ2-7; absent DNA, TCRdb's TRBD1 call cannot be checked. The CDR3 totals 14 residues. Germline V gene sequence: CDR1 MNHEY, CDR2 SMNVEV (reference sequence). The CDR3: CASSRGSPNYEQYF.

V and J are TRBV15 and TRBJ2-1; checking the TCRdb D call of TRBD1 is not possible without DNA. This CDR3 is 18 amino acids long. CDR1 is LNHNV, CDR2 YYDKDF, per germline (reference sequence). The CDR3 reads CATSRIPTGRGVYNEQFF. The full variable domain, rest sourced from reference TRBV15 and TRBJ2-1, is DAMVIQNPRYQVTQFGKPVTLSCSQTLNHNVMYWYQQKSSQAPKLLFHYYDKDFNNEADTPDNFQSRRPNTSFCFLDIRSPGLGDTAMYLCATSRIPTGRGVYNEQFFGPGTRLTVL.

The chain couples TRBV7-2 to TRBJ2-5. The CDR3 totals 12 residues. Germline V gene lookup returns CDR1 SGHTA and CDR2 FQGNSA. The CDR3 loop reads CASSLVDGTQYF.

The rearrangement joins TRBV4-1 to TRBJ1-1; TCRdb outputs TRBD1, but without DNA this stays unchecked. CDR3 size: 15 residues. The germline V gene encodes CDR1 MGHRA and CDR2 YSYEKL. This CDR3 reads CASSPKTGGITEAFF.

V is TRBV11-2 and J is TRBJ2-6; lacking DNA, the TRBD2 call made by TCRdb goes unchecked. Germline loops: CDR1 SGHAT, CDR2 FQNNGV. The CDR3 covers 15 residues. CDR3 protein: CASSSLTSGANVLTF.

V gene TRBV11-1 combines with J gene TRBJ1-6; the D gene TCRdb calls, TRBD1, cannot be checked with no DNA. The CDR3 has 18 residues. CDR1 and CDR2 (germline): SGHAT, FQDESV (reference sequence). The CDR3 is CASSYTGASRSYNSPLHF.

The chain recombines TRBV20-1 with TRBJ1-6; TCRdb indicates TRBD1, and absent DNA this call remains unverified. The CDR3 runs to 13 residues. Per the germline V gene, CDR1 is DFQATT and CDR2 is SNEGSKA (reference sequence). The CDR3 is CSATGTKNSPLHF.

The chain joins TRBV5-1 to TRBJ2-7; TCRdb gives TRBD2 as the D gene, but with no DNA this cannot be confirmed. The CDR3 is 16 amino acids. CDR1 and CDR2 from the germline V gene are SGHRS and YFSETQ. The CDR3 spells CASSGGLAGGTYEQYF.

The V gene is TRBV6-6, the J gene TRBJ1-2; TCRdb indicates TRBD1, and absent DNA this call remains unverified. The CDR3 consists of 13 residues. The germline V gene has CDR1 MNHNY and CDR2 SVGAGI (reference sequence). This CDR3 reads CASTPRGSYGYTF.

The chain joins TRBV6-5 to TRBJ1-2. Germline values: CDR1 MNHEY, CDR2 SVGAGI. The CDR3 consists of 15 residues. Here the CDR3 reads CASGYWEGGTYGYTF.